The source of this T cell receptor beta chain is a study of Graves' ophthalmopathy and Graves' hyperthyroidism. Overall study findings and caveats: Appearing in blood as well were most expanded thyroid clonotypes above 0.001 frequency. Separation of ophthalmopathy from stable hyperthyroidism was achieved by a 13-signature model, at approximately 88% sensitivity and approximately 81% specificity. Sensitivity reached approximately 71% and specificity under 85% when the model predicted ophthalmopathy progression.

This CDR3 spans 15 amino acids. Looked up from germline, CDR1 is LNHDA and CDR2 is SQIVND (reference sequence). The V gene end was trimmed by 3 bases and the J gene end by 7 bases; junction bases not matched to a gene: 7. Researchers took RNA transcripts and amplified TCR beta CDR3 regions from them. First-round RT-PCR with HTBI primers preceded a second-round multiplex PCR. MiXCR was run by TCRdb on the multiplex PCR reads, yielding one entry per CDR3 protein. Found here are a few hundred thousand distinct CDR3 sequences, 15% of them singletons; the top ten hold about 7.3%. The evidence that diagnosis relied on was clinical symptoms, serum thyroxine, TRAb, thyroid ultrasound and orbital computed tomography. There are a few counts of this clonotype. The antigen is unknown.

The rearrangement uses TRBV19 and TRBJ1-2, with 11 bases fitting TRBD1. Sample: peripheral blood. The source is a woman between 18 and 29 years old with stable Graves' hyperthyroidism. CDR3 loop: CASSILGQGVGGYTF. The CDR3 nucleotides are TGTGCCAGTAGTATTTTGGGACAGGGGGTCGGTGGCTACACCTTC. The full variable domain, its missing parts supplied by reference TRBV19 and TRBJ1-2, is DGGITQSPKYLFRKEGQNVTLSCEQNLNHDAMYWYRQDPGQGLRLIYYSQIVNDFQKGDIAEGYSVSREKKESFPLTVTSAQKNPTAFYLCASSILGQGVGGYTFGSGTRLTVV.